These 20 T cell receptor beta chains were sequenced from one sample in a study of Ad26.COV2.S vaccination and SARS-CoV-2 variants. The protocol was immunoSEQ multiplex PCR, while the TCRdb copy is restricted to in-frame clones and leaves out a portion. Here the sample spans some 250,000 clones, more than 75% being singletons. As for treatment: around 19 received Ad26.COV2.S at low or high dose, single or two shots; 5 received placebo; per-sample allocation not given. Vaccine and placebo recipients were sampled on day 63 after the first injection. The specimen comprised peripheral blood, sampled in a trial of Ad26.COV2.S vaccine versus placebo. All receptors derive from a person between 18 and 59 years old who received the Ad26.COV2.S COVID-19 vaccine or a placebo.

The count of this clone is one. V gene TRBV28 combines with J gene TRBJ2-2; D not certain. This CDR3 region has 14 residues. The V and J ends lost 3 bases and 5 bases respectively, with 10 bases between them. Per the germline V gene, CDR1 is MDHEN and CDR2 is SYDVKM. DNA for the CDR3: TGTGCCAGCAGTTTCCTACGTGGAACCGGGGAGCTGTTTTTT. It codes for CASSFLRGTGELFF.

The V call is TRBV11-3, the J call TRBJ2-3, with D possibly TRBD2 on 6 matching bases. Trimming removed 5 bases from V and 0 bases from J, with 9 bases in between. The germline CDR1 and CDR2 sequences are SGHNT and YENEEA. This CDR3 region has 14 residues. CDR3 coding DNA: TGTGCCAGCAGCGGTAGCGGAAGCACAGATACGCAGTATTTT. Its protein product is CASSGSGSTDTQYF.

CDR3 sequence reads: CASGWGTDKYGYTF. The CDR3 coding sequence is TGTGCCAGTGGTTGGGGGACAGACAAGTATGGCTACACCTTC. The chain combines TRBV19 with TRBJ1-2; TRBD1 agrees at 7 bases. The CDR3 runs to 14 residues. Germline assignment: CDR1 LNHDA and CDR2 SQIVND (reference sequence). The junction had 11 bases not matched to a gene; V was cut back by 8 bases and J by 5 bases.

The DNA for the CDR3 is TGTGCCAGCGCCATGGGGGACTCTGGGGCCAACGTCCTGACTTTC. It translates to CASAMGDSGANVLTF. This sequence joins TRBV28 and TRBJ2-6, with D perhaps being TRBD1 or TRBD2 (5 bases each). From germline, CDR1 is MDHEN and CDR2 SYDVKM. The V end lost 8 bases, the J end lost 0 bases, and 11 bases lay between the germline ends. CDR3 length: 15 amino acids. The complete variable domain, with remaining parts taken from reference TRBV28 and TRBJ2-6, reads DVKVTQSSRYLVKRTGEKVFLECVQDMDHENMFWYRQDPGLGLRLIYFSYDVKMKEKGDIPEGYSVSREKKERFSLILESASTNQTSMYLCASAMGDSGANVLTFGAGSRLTVL.

The chain couples TRBV9 to TRBJ1-6, with a possible D match to TRBD1 (5 bases). Deletions cut 3 bases from V and 7 bases from J, with 14 bases between. Germline CDR1 SGDLS, CDR2 YYNGEE. The length of the CDR3 is 15 residues. Here the CDR3 DNA reads TGTGCCAGCAGCGAGCAGGGTATAGTCAATTCACCCCTCCACTTT. Its protein product is CASSEQGIVNSPLHF.

The CDR3 DNA reads TGTGCCAGCAGCCAGCGACTAGCGGGAGGCTACGAGCAGTACTTC. This codes for CASSQRLAGGYEQYF. J is TRBJ2-7 and V is TRBV7-6; 13 positions agree with TRBD2. J lost 3 bases, V lost 5 bases, and 4 bases had no gene match. In germline, CDR1 is SGHVS, CDR2 FNYEAQ. This CDR3 spans 15 amino acids.

The chain recombines TRBV20-1 with TRBJ2-1; no clear D. CDR1 is DFQATT and CDR2 is SNEGSKA in the germline V gene (reference sequence). V lost 6 bases, J lost 5 bases, and 5 bases lay in between. CDR3 length: 10 residues. CDR3 nucleotide sequence: TGCAGTGCGGAGAACAATGAGCAGTTCTTC. This encodes CSAENNEQFF.

This sequence joins TRBV12-5 and TRBJ2-7; 8 nucleotides match TRBD1. CDR1 and CDR2 (germline): LGHNT, FRNRAP. V was pared by 0 bases and J by 2 bases, with 9 bases of the junction left unmatched. The CDR3 is 17 residues long. CDR3 coding DNA: TGTGCTAGTGGTTTGGTACTTAGGGGACAGGCGACCTACGAGCAGTACTTC. Translating gives CASGLVLRGQATYEQYF.

V and J are TRBV6-5 and TRBJ2-1; 11 nucleotides match TRBD2. Trimming at V came to 6 bases and at J to 7 bases, leaving 8 bases not matched to a gene. Germline V gene sequence: CDR1 MNHEY, CDR2 SVGAGI. The CDR3 is made up of 15 amino acids. CDR3 DNA: TGTGCCAGCAGGCCCTCTAGCGGGGGGCCAAATGAGCAGTTCTTC. The encoded protein is CASRPSSGGPNEQFF.

This rearrangement joins TRBV6-5 to TRBJ2-7, with 9 bases identical to TRBD1. The V segment lost 10 bases and the J segment 6 bases; nucleotides outside the gene matches: 13. The germline gives CDR1 MNHEY, CDR2 SVGAGI. The CDR3 is 14 residues long. CDR3 DNA: TGTGCCACCAAGGTCGGGACAGGGCCCCTCGAGCAGTACTTC. Translating it yields CATKVGTGPLEQYF.

J is TRBJ2-2 and V is TRBV11-2, with D perhaps matching TRBD2 (6 bases). This CDR3 region has 16 residues. The V gene lost 3 bases and the J gene lost 4 bases, with 15 bases spanning the gap. Germline assignment: CDR1 SGHAT and CDR2 FQNNGV. The CDR3 coding sequence is TGTGCCAGCAGCTTGGGGCGGGACTGGGTCACCGGGGAGCTGTTTTTT. It encodes CASSLGRDWVTGELFF.

The J gene is TRBJ1-1, the V gene TRBV29-1; weak D call: TRBD1 (6 bases). The CDR3 has 16 amino acids. Trimming took 4 bases from V and 0 from J, leaving 18 bases between them. Germline V gene sequence: CDR1 SQVTM, CDR2 ANQGSEA. Here the CDR3 DNA reads TGCAGCGTTGGGTTCGCAGGAGGGGGACTGAACACTGAAGCTTTCTTT. The encoded protein is CSVGFAGGGLNTEAFF.

V and J are TRBV3-1 (or the pseudogene TRBV3-2) and TRBJ2-5; D is ambiguous. Trimming took 2 bases from V and 1 from J, leaving 17 bases between them. Germline loops: CDR1 LGHDT, CDR2 YNNKEL (reference sequence). This CDR3 is built from 17 residues. The CDR3 here is CASSQYPPGPTQETQYF. The CDR3 nucleotides are TGTGCCAGCAGCCAATACCCCCCCGGGCCGACCCAAGAGACCCAGTACTTC.

V usage is TRBV27 and J usage is TRBJ1-1; TRBD1 agrees at 7 bases. CDR1 and CDR2 from the germline V gene are MNHEY and SMNVEV (reference sequence). V lost 6 bases and J lost 3; bases outside the gene matches: 7. CDR3 length: 14 residues. CDR3 protein: CASRKGDSHTEAFF. In DNA, the CDR3 is TGTGCCAGCAGAAAAGGGGACAGCCACACTGAAGCTTTCTTT.

This clone appeared a single time. This chain joins TRBV3-1 (or the pseudogene TRBV3-2) and TRBJ2-1, with a possible D match to TRBD2 (6 bases). This CDR3 is 14 amino acids long. Germline V lookup: CDR1 LGHDT, CDR2 YNNKEL (reference sequence). V shed 5 bases and J shed 7 bases, with 15 bases lying between them. The CDR3 nucleotides are TGTGCCAGCAGCGGGGGGACCGCACGGAATGAGCAGTTCTTC. Its translation is CASSGGTARNEQFF.

V gene TRBV6-1 combines with J gene TRBJ2-6; 7 bases are shared with TRBD1. Looked up from germline, CDR1 is MNHNS and CDR2 is SASEGT. V was clipped by 3 bases and J by 4 bases; unmatched bases: 9. This CDR3 is built from 17 residues. CDR3 residues: CASSDVAGGWGANVLTF. CDR3 coding DNA: TGTGCCAGCAGTGACGTGGCAGGGGGTTGGGGGGCCAACGTCCTGACTTTC.

This chain uses TRBV24-1 with TRBJ2-1; 7 positions agree with TRBD2. The CDR3 runs to 16 residues. CDR1 and CDR2 (germline): KGHDR, SFDVKD. The trim removed 3 bases at V and 0 bases at J, leaving 4 bases unmatched. The CDR3 protein is CATSDPAGSSYNEQFF. The CDR3 nucleotides are TGTGCCACCAGTGATCCAGCGGGGAGCTCCTACAATGAGCAGTTCTTC.

This chain uses TRBV28 with TRBJ2-3, with a weak D call TRBD2 (7 bases). Germline CDR1 MDHEN, CDR2 SYDVKM. The V gene lost 2 bases and the J gene lost 5 bases, with 14 bases spanning the gap. This CDR3 comprises 15 residues. The CDR3 nucleotides read TGTGCCAGCAGTTTAAGGGGGGGGCTGGGAGATACGCAGTATTTT. Protein: CASSLRGGLGDTQYF.

This rearrangement joins TRBV9 to TRBJ2-5, with 11 bases fitting TRBD2. Germline V gene data show CDR1 as SGDLS and CDR2 as YYNGEE. This CDR3 is 16 amino acids long. Trimming took 3 bases from V and 5 from J; bases not matched to a gene: 9. As DNA, the CDR3 is TGTGCCAGCAGCGCTCGACTAGCGGGGAGAGGGGAGACCCAGTACTTC. The encoded protein is CASSARLAGRGETQYF.

The chain links TRBV27 to TRBJ2-1; TRBD1 matches at 7 bases. This CDR3 has 14 residues. V lost 2 bases to trimming and J lost 9 bases; unmatched junction nucleotides: 7. Germline CDR1 reads MNHEY; CDR2 reads SMNVEV (reference sequence). The CDR3 DNA reads TGTGCCAGCAGTTTAATCACAGGGGCTGGTGAGCAGTTCTTC. Its protein is CASSLITGAGEQFF.